A single sample is the source of the 11 T cell receptor beta chains below, sequenced in a study of OX40 agonist ivuxolimab in advanced cancers. TCRdb's copy holds only in-frame clones and misses some; the assay was immunoSEQ multiplex PCR. The data hold about 40,000 clones, with roughly 84% observed a single time. Sequences were derived from CD4+ or CD8+ T cells sorted from blood, sampled in a trial of the OX40 agonist ivuxolimab. The receptors were sampled from an adult with an advanced solid tumor such as melanoma, head and neck, liver or kidney cancer.

The rearrangement uses TRBV7-8 and TRBJ2-7; weak D call: TRBD2 (7 bases). The CDR3 is 19 residues long. Germline lookup yields CDR1 SGHVS and CDR2 FQNEAQ. Between the trimmed V and J ends, which lost 1 base and 0 bases, there was a span of 22 bases. The CDR3 loop is CASSLGGGPRFASSYEQYF. The CDR3 nucleotides read TGTGCCAGCAGCTTAGGGGGGGGCCCCAGGTTCGCTAGCTCCTACGAGCAGTACTTC.

This clone was seen only once. This rearrangement joins TRBV10-3 to TRBJ1-5; no clear D gene. V lost 4 bases and J lost 0, with 13 bases in between. The CDR3 runs 16 residues. Germline CDR1 ENHRY, CDR2 SYGVKD. CDR3 DNA: TGTGCCATCAGTGTTACAGATCACCATAGCAATCAGCCCCAGCATTTT. Translating gives CAISVTDHHSNQPQHF.

Relative to its sample, this clone is medium-sized. The CDR3 spells CASSQDRGRNQPQHF. Written as DNA, the CDR3 is TGCGCCAGCAGCCAGGACAGGGGCCGCAATCAGCCCCAGCATTTT. The chain recombines TRBV4-3 with TRBJ1-5, with 9 bases aligning to TRBD1. The CDR3 length is 15 residues. V shed 3 bases and J 2 bases; nucleotides not matched to a gene: 2. Germline V gene lookup returns CDR1 LGHNA and CDR2 YSLEER.

The chain is built from TRBV4-3 and TRBJ2-7, with D possibly TRBD2 on 5 matching bases. The CDR3 is made up of 15 amino acids. Trimming cost V 10 bases and J 2 bases, with 21 bases left between them. Germline V gene lookup returns CDR1 LGHNA and CDR2 YSLEER. This CDR3 reads CAKETMRPSPYEQYF. In nucleotides, the CDR3 is TGCGCCAAAGAGACTATGAGGCCGTCGCCCTACGAGCAGTACTTC.

The CDR3 DNA reads TGCGCCAGCAGGGGGGACAGCTACTACGAGCAGTACTTC. It codes for CASRGDSYYEQYF. The rearrangement links TRBV5-1 to TRBJ2-7; TRBD1 agrees at 7 bases. The CDR3 sequence is 13 residues long. V lost 5 bases to trimming and J lost 3 bases; unmatched junction nucleotides: 5. Looked up from germline, CDR1 is SGHRS and CDR2 is YFSETQ. Full variable domain (missing parts from reference TRBV5-1 and TRBJ2-7): KAGVTQTPRYLIKTRGQQVTLSCSPISGHRSVSWYQQTPGQGLQFLFEYFSETQRNKGNFPGRFSGRQFSNSRSEMNVSTLELGDSALYLCASRGDSYYEQYFGPGTRLTVT.

In DNA, the CDR3 is TGTGCCAGCAGCTTGGGACAGGGTAATACTGAAGCTTTCTTT. Translated: CASSLGQGNTEAFF. The chain couples TRBV11-3 to TRBJ1-1, with 9 bases matching TRBD1. Trimming cost V 3 bases and J 5 bases; bases outside gene matches: 4. Germline V gene lookup returns CDR1 SGHNT and CDR2 YENEEA. The CDR3 covers 14 residues.

In this sample, this clone turned up a few times. The CDR3 protein is CAISEAVANYGYTF. The CDR3 DNA reads TGTGCCATCAGTGAGGCAGTAGCTAACTATGGCTACACCTTC. V is TRBV10-3 and J is TRBJ1-2; D not certain. V lost 2 bases and J 0 bases, leaving 7 bases between the germline ends. The germline gives CDR1 ENHRY, CDR2 SYGVKD. This CDR3 contains 14 residues.

This sequence joins TRBV4-3 and TRBJ1-1; D gene ambiguous. The CDR3 covers 16 residues. Germline-derived CDR1 and CDR2 are LGHNA and YSLEER. The V end was cut by 1 base, the J end by 1 base, with 13 bases between. CDR3 sequence (DNA): TGCGCCAGCAGCCAAGCGATCTCGACGGGGAACACTGAAGCTTTCTTT. This codes for CASSQAISTGNTEAFF.

This clone was seen once. The gene calls are TRBV4-3 and TRBJ2-7, with TRBD2 identical over 11 bases. After removal of 0 bases from V and 6 bases from J, the junction contained 7 bases not matched to a gene. Germline lookup yields CDR1 LGHNA and CDR2 YSLEER. CDR3 length equals 16 residues. The CDR3 spells CASSQDRLLAGVEQYF. CDR3 nucleotides: TGCGCCAGCAGCCAAGATCGTTTACTAGCGGGAGTCGAGCAGTACTTC.

The chain employs TRBV6-1 and TRBJ2-7, with no clear D. V lost 1 base to trimming and J lost 7 bases, with 11 bases between them. Germline V gene sequence: CDR1 MNHNS, CDR2 SASEGT. This CDR3 spans 13 amino acids. CDR3 sequence (DNA): TGTGCCAGCAGTGAAGTGACCGGTAAGGAGCAGTACTTC. Protein: CASSEVTGKEQYF.

V gene TRBV27 combines with J gene TRBJ1-5; D might be TRBD1 (5 bases). Germline values: CDR1 MNHEY, CDR2 SMNVEV (reference sequence). The CDR3 contains 15 residues. The ends were cut back, 1 base at V and 3 bases at J, with 10 bases in the middle. The CDR3: CASSLYVGVNQPQHF. DNA for the CDR3: TGTGCCAGCAGTTTATACGTAGGGGTCAATCAGCCCCAGCATTTT.